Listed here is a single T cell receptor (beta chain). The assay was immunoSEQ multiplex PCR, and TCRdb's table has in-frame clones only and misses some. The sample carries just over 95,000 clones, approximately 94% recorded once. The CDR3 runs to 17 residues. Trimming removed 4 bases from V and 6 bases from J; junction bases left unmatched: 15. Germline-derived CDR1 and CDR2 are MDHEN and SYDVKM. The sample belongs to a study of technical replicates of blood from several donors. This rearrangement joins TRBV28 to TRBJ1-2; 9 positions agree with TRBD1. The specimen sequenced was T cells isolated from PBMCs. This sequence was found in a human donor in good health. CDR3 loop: CASSWGQGRISAHGYTF. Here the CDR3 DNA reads TGTGCCAGCAGTTGGGGACAGGGCAGGATTTCGGCGCATGGCTACACCTTC.